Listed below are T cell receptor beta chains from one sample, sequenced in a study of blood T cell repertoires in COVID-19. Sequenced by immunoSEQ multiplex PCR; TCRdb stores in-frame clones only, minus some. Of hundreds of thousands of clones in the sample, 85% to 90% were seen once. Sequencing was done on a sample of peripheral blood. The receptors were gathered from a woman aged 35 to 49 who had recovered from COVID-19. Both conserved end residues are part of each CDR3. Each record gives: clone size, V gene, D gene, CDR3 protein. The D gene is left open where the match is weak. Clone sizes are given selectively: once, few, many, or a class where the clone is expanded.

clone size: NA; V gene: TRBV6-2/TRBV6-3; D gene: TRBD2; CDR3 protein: CASSQRLAQFF
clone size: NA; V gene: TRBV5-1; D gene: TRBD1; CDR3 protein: CASANRGQGGYTF
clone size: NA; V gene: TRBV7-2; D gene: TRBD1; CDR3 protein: CASSDRVNQPQHF
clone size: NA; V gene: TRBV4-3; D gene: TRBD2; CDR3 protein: CASSGGGGSSTDTQYF
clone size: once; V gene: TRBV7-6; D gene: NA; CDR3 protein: CASSAQPQSSYGYTF
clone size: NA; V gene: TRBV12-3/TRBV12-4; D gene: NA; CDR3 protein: CASSRSGNTEAFF
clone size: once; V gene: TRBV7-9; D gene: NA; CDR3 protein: CAIKIGLAGQGDWGEQFF
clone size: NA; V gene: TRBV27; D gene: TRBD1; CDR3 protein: CASSPQGGWGYTF
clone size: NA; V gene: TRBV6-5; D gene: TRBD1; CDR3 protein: CATNRGGEAFF
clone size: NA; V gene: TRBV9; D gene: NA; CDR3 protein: CASSVGPSGAEETQYF
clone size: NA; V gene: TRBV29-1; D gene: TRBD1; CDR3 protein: CSATGGDNEKLFF
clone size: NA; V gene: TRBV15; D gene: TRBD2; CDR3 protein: CATSRDLGSGPRYEQYF
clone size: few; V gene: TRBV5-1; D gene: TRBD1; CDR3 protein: CASSPTTGSYNEQFF
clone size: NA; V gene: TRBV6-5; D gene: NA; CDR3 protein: CASSYRGGNTIYF
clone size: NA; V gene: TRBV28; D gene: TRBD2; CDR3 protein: CASTPGGSTYEQYF
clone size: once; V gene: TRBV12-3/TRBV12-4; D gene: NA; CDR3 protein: CASSLSQPQHF
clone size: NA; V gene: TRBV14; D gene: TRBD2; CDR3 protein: CASSQDRGVYQETQYF
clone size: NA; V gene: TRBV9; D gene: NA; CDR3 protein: CASSVESPGSNQPQHF
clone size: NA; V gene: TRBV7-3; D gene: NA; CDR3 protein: CASSSRRASTYNEQFF
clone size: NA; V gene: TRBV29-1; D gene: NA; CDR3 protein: CSVGGNYGYTF
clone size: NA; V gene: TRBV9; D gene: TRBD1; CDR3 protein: CASSVTQGAEKLFF
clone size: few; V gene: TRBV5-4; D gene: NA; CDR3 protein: CASSLGAGGRDTEAFF
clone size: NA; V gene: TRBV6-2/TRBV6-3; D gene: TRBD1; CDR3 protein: CASSPGQQKLFF
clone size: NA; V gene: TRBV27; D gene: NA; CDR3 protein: CASSPTVRVQTPLGTQYF
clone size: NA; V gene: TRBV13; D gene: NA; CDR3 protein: CAAGSGLTGELFF
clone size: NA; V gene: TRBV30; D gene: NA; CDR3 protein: CAWSVRWGRGAGGPVMVYF
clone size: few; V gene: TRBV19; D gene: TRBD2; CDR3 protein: CASSPGLPNTGELFF
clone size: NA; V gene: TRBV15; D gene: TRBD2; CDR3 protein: CATSRGHGGDEQFF
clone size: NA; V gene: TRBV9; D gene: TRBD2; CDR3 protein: CASSSRVAGTSPTDTQYF
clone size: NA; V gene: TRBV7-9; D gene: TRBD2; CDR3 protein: CASSLARLAGRTDTQYF
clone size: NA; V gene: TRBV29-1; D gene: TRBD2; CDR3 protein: CSVTSGRSHTGELFF
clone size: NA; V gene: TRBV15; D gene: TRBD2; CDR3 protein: CATSPGGSGRAYDNEQFF
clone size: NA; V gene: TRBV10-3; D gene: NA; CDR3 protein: CAISGVGRPIEAFF
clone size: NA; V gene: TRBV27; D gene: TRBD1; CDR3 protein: CASSRDSDYGYTF
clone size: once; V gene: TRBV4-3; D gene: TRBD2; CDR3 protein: CASSQGPLAGGAYEQYF
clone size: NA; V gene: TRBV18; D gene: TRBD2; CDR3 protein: CASSPAGGNEQFF
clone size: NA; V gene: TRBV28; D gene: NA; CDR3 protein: CASRSTPYGYTF
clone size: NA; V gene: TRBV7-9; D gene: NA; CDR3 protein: CASSPPLGGGNYGYTF
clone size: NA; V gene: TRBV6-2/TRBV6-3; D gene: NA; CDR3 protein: CASSYVSRGELFF
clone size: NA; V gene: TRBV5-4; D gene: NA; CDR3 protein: CASSPGQGGGISGANVLTF
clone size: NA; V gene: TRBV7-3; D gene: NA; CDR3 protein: CASSLGRSDEQFF
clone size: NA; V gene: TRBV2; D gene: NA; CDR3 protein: CASSGLVEQFF
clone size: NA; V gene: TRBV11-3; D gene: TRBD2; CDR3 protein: CASSLHRAGGYTGELFF
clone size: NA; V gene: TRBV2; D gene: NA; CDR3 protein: CASPGGAKMGYGYTF
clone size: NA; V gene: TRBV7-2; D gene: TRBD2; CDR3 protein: CASSLYAHSGRAPDTQYF
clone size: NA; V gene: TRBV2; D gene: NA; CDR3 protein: CASSVAGANVLTF
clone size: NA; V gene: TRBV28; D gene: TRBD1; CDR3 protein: CAQSRGLNSPLHF
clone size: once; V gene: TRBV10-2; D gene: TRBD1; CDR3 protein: CASSPDRGHYNEQFF
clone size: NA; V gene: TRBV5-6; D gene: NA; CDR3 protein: CASSFSLASHCQETQYF
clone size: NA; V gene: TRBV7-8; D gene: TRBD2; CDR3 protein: CASSPGLGITYF
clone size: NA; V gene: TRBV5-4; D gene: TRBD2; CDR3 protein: CASSLVAGGNTGELFF
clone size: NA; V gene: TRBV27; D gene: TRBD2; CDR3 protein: CASSSGLGPYNEQFF
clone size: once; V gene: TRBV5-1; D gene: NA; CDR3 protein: CASLGLTGGAFF
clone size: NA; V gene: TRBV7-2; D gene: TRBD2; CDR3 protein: CASSPNWGGYNEQFF
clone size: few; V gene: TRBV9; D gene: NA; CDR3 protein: CASTRSPEVGDEQFF
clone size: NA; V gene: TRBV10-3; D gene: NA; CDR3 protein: CAIRTGGQTSSGNTIYF